The sequence of this T cell receptor (beta chain) was determined in a study of shared clonotypes between healthy human individuals. The study's findings and limits: Naive subsets tended to show greater estimated richness than memory subsets. Sharing across four donors was highest in naive CD4 (roughly 5%) and lowest in memory CD8 (0.4%). Non-shared clonotypes had lower generation probabilities than clonotypes shared by all four sorted-subset donors.

A single count supports this clone. Its antigen is not identified. Assay: immunoSEQ multiplex PCR; the TCRdb copy retains only in-frame clones and omits some. The data contain about 2 million clones, 85% to 95% of them seen just once; the ten biggest clones take up about 1.1%. CD45RO-negative, CCR7-selected cells formed the naive CD8 fraction, which excluded terminally differentiated effector memory CD45RA+ cells. This CDR3 is built from 18 residues. Sequenced sample: naive CD8+ T cells sorted from blood. This TCR derives from a man between 18 and 29 years old in good health. The genes are TRBV21-1 and TRBJ1-4; TRBD1 reflects the table's D call only, with no check against the DNA. TRBV21-1 is designated a pseudogene. CDR3 loop: CASSPRRKDTTTNEKLFF. In nucleotides, the CDR3 is TGTGCCAGCAGCCCCCGGCGGAAGGACACCACAACTAATGAAAAACTGTTTTTT.